Each of the 22 T cell receptor beta chains below was sequenced from the same sample in a study of shared clonotypes between healthy human individuals. The repertoire was sequenced with immunoSEQ multiplex PCR; TCRdb's copy has only in-frame clones and lacks some. Among 800,000 or so clones, around 96% were seen once, and the ten largest hold about 0.21%. Naive-designated CD8 cells lacked CD45RO, were positively enriched for CCR7, and omitted terminally differentiated effector memory CD45RA+ cells. Sequences were obtained from naive CD8+ T cells sorted from blood. Every receptor here comes from a man aged 25 to 45 in good health.

The chain joins TRBV2 to TRBJ2-1; TRBD1 or TRBD2 may be the D gene (5 bases each). The CDR3 runs to 13 residues. The germline V gene encodes CDR1 SNHLY and CDR2 FYNNEI. Trimming cost V 6 bases and J 12 bases, with 18 bases left between them. The CDR3 region is CASSGNLGVWQFF. CDR3 DNA: TGTGCCAGCAGCGGGAATTTAGGGGTTTGGCAGTTCTTC.

The V call is TRBV13, the J call TRBJ2-5; D gene ambiguous. CDR3 length: 18 amino acids. V lost 5 bases, J lost 5 bases, and 27 bases lay in between. The germline CDR1 and CDR2 sequences are PRHDT and FYEKMQ (reference sequence). This CDR3 reads CASSKIMPPDGPAETQYF. The CDR3 DNA sequence: TGTGCCAGCAGCAAGATTATGCCACCTGACGGTCCTGCGGAGACCCAGTACTTC. Full variable domain (outside the CDR3, taken from reference TRBV13 and TRBJ2-5): AAGVIQSPRHLIKEKRETATLKCYPIPRHDTVYWYQQGPGQDPQFLISFYEKMQSDKGSIPDRFSAQQFSDYHSELNMSSLELGDSALYFCASSKIMPPDGPAETQYFGPGTRLLVL.

This clone appeared a single time. The V and J genes are TRBV30 and TRBJ2-3; 10 bases align to TRBD2. Trimming removed 5 bases from V and 0 bases from J; junction bases left unmatched: 5. The CDR3 loop spans 15 amino acids. Germline values: CDR1 GTSNPN, CDR2 SVGIG (reference sequence). CDR3 protein: CAWVELAGSTDTQYF. The CDR3, as DNA: TGTGCCTGGGTAGAACTAGCGGGGAGCACAGATACGCAGTATTTT.

The chain is built from TRBV6-1 and TRBJ2-3, with 12 nucleotides matching TRBD2. V gave up 0 bases and J gave up 6 bases; unmatched junction bases: 7. Per germline, CDR1 MNHNS and CDR2 SASEGT. This CDR3 contains 17 residues. CDR3 protein: CASSEADRTSGVDTQYF. CDR3 sequence (DNA): TGTGCCAGCAGTGAAGCGGATCGGACTAGCGGGGTGGATACGCAGTATTTT.

The chain recombines TRBV18 with TRBJ2-3; D could derive from TRBD1 or TRBD2 (6 bases each). Trimming removed 4 bases at V and 2 bases at J, with 16 bases between. The CDR3 is 16 residues long. Germline V gene lookup returns CDR1 KGHSH and CDR2 LQKENI. CDR3 sequence (DNA): TGTGCCAGCTCACAGTCGGTCGGGGGCATCACAGATACGCAGTATTTT. It codes for CASSQSVGGITDTQYF.

This clone was recorded once. The chain carries TRBV4-3 and TRBJ2-5; the match to TRBD1 covers 7 bases. Germline lookup yields CDR1 LGHNA and CDR2 YSLEER. The CDR3 is 14 amino acids. V lost 4 bases to trimming and J lost 5 bases; unmatched junction nucleotides: 7. This CDR3 is CASSLGGARETQYF. CDR3 sequence (DNA): TGCGCCAGCAGCCTAGGGGGCGCCAGGGAGACCCAGTACTTC.

The genes are TRBV7-2 and TRBJ2-7; a possible D gene is TRBD2 (5 bases). CDR1 is SGHTA and CDR2 is FQGNSA in the germline V gene. Between the trimmed V and J ends, which lost 5 bases and 2 bases, there was a span of 19 bases. CDR3 length: 16 residues. The chain's CDR3 is CASSPEPGLRAYEQYF. The CDR3 coding sequence is TGTGCCAGCAGCCCCGAACCCGGACTCAGAGCCTACGAGCAGTACTTC.

The chain uses TRBV19 and TRBJ1-1; D perhaps matches TRBD1 (6 bases). V lost 8 bases and J lost 5, with 15 bases in between. In germline, CDR1 is LNHDA, CDR2 SQIVND (reference sequence). This CDR3 has 13 residues. The CDR3 spells CASARGGRTEAFF. As DNA, the CDR3 is TGTGCCAGTGCACGGGGGGGGCGAACTGAAGCTTTCTTT.

Note on this clone: Within the sample, other DNA sequences also encode this same CDR3. V and J are TRBV7-6 and TRBJ2-7; 7 positions match TRBD2. This CDR3 has 13 amino acids. Losses at the gene ends were 5 bases for V and 3 bases for J; bases not matched to a gene: 4. Germline-derived CDR1 and CDR2 are SGHVS and FNYEAQ. Written as DNA, the CDR3 is TGTGCCAGCAGCCCCTCGGGAGGCTACGAGCAGTACTTC. This codes for CASSPSGGYEQYF.

The rearrangement uses TRBV7-8 and TRBJ1-3; weak D call: TRBD1 (6 bases). V was shortened by 5 bases and J by 4 bases, with 18 bases between the two germline ends. Germline lookup yields CDR1 SGHVS and CDR2 FQNEAQ. CDR3 length: 16 amino acids. In nucleotides, the CDR3 is TGTGCCAGCAGCCCCCCAGGGGTCGACGGGGGAAACACCATATATTTT. Amino acid sequence: CASSPPGVDGGNTIYF. The full variable domain, completed using reference TRBV7-8 and TRBJ1-3, is GAGVSQSPRYKVAKRGQDVALRCDPISGHVSLFWYQQALGQGPEFLTYFQNEAQLDKSGLPSDRFFAERPEGSVSTLKIQRTQQEDSAVYLCASSPPGVDGGNTIYFGEGSWLTVV.

This rearrangement joins TRBV7-6 to TRBJ2-7, with TRBD2 matching 9 bases. Germline CDR1 is SGHVS and CDR2 is FNYEAQ. V was clipped by 5 bases and J by 5 bases; unmatched bases: 25. The CDR3 contains 20 residues. The CDR3 loop is CASSPRSLGEREVPGDEQYF. The CDR3 region has the DNA TGTGCCAGCAGCCCGCGCAGCCTCGGGGAGCGGGAGGTCCCTGGGGACGAGCAGTACTTC.

CDR3 protein: CASSHTGTNQPQHF. The CDR3 DNA is TGTGCCAGCAGCCATACAGGAACTAATCAGCCCCAGCATTTT. J is TRBJ1-5 and V is TRBV7-9; D is perhaps TRBD1 (5 bases). CDR1 and CDR2 (germline): SEHNR, FQNEAQ (reference sequence). Deletions cut 5 bases from V and 4 bases from J, with 12 bases between. CDR3 length equals 14 residues.

The rearrangement joins TRBV10-2 to TRBJ2-3; D gene unclear. The CDR3 is 13 amino acids. Trimming removed 5 bases at V and 5 bases at J, with 11 bases between. Germline CDR1 and CDR2: WSHSY and SAAADI. In nucleotides, the CDR3 is TGCGCCAGCAGTCCCCAACTATTAGATACGCAGTATTTT. Amino acids: CASSPQLLDTQYF.

The chain joins TRBV28 to TRBJ2-7; 10 bases map to TRBD2. Germline V gene data show CDR1 as MDHEN and CDR2 as SYDVKM. V lost 5 bases and J lost 4; bases outside the gene matches: 8. The CDR3 extends over 15 amino acids. This CDR3 is CASSGASGSRYEQYF. CDR3 nucleotides: TGTGCCAGCAGTGGGGCTAGCGGGAGTAGGTACGAGCAGTACTTC.

The rearrangement uses TRBV29-1 and TRBJ2-5, with unresolved D. Germline CDR1 is SQVTM and CDR2 is ANQGSEA. The CDR3 runs to 13 residues. Trimming pared 3 bases from V and 0 bases from J, leaving 8 bases between. The CDR3 sequence is CSVDVQNQETQYF. The CDR3 region has the DNA TGCAGCGTTGACGTACAGAACCAAGAGACCCAGTACTTC. Combining the CDR3 with reference TRBV29-1 and TRBJ2-5 gives the whole variable domain SAVISQKPSRDICQRGTSLTIQCQVDSQVTMMFWYRQQPGQSLTLIATANQGSEATYESGFVIDKFPISRPNLTFSTLTVSNMSPEDSSIYLCSVDVQNQETQYFGPGTRLLVL.

This chain connects TRBV7-9 to TRBJ2-7; D gene uncertain. The CDR3 is 11 amino acids. V gave up 5 bases and J gave up 5 bases, with 7 bases separating them. CDR1 SEHNR and CDR2 FQNEAQ come from the germline V gene (reference sequence). CDR3 sequence: CASSNRDEQYF. The CDR3, as DNA: TGTGCCAGCAGCAACCGGGACGAGCAGTACTTC.

The chain joins TRBV13 to TRBJ2-1; either TRBD1 or TRBD2 may supply D (5 bases each). Germline V lookup: CDR1 PRHDT, CDR2 FYEKMQ (reference sequence). The CDR3 contains 13 residues. V shed 4 bases and J shed 10 bases, with 14 bases lying between them. CDR3 nucleotide sequence: TGTGCCAGCAGCTCCCGGGACCGCCGAGAGCAGTTCTTC. It is translated as CASSSRDRREQFF.

For this clone: A read error may produce the germline difference seen at one junction end. The genes are TRBV14 and TRBJ1-1; D gene ambiguous. CDR1 SGHDN and CDR2 FVKESK come from the germline V gene. The CDR3 is 12 residues long. The CDR3 region is CANSPQNTEAFF. CDR3 nucleotides: TGTGCCAACAGCCCACAGAACACTGAAGCTTTCTTT. The full variable domain, its missing parts supplied by reference TRBV14 and TRBJ1-1, is EAGVTQFPSHSVIEKGQTVTLRCDPISGHDNLYWYRRVMGKEIKFLLHFVKESKQDESGMPNNRFLAERTGGTYSTLKVQPAELEDSGVYFCANSPQNTEAFFGQGTRLTVV.

The V call is TRBV7-9, the J call TRBJ2-7; maybe TRBD1 (6 bases). This CDR3 contains 12 residues. The V gene lost 7 bases and the J gene lost 2 bases, with 9 bases spanning the gap. Germline CDR1 SEHNR, CDR2 FQNEAQ (reference sequence). CDR3 amino acids: CASTRGAYEQYF. CDR3 nucleotide sequence: TGTGCCAGCACCAGGGGAGCCTACGAGCAGTACTTC.

V usage is TRBV11-2 and J usage is TRBJ2-7; weak D call: TRBD2 (6 bases). Germline lookup yields CDR1 SGHAT and CDR2 FQNNGV. The CDR3 is 15 residues long. Trimming stripped 0 bases from V and 10 bases from J, with 19 bases between. The CDR3 region has the DNA TGTGCCAGCAGCTTAGAATTAGCGGAAGTAGGTCTTCAGTACTTC. Its protein product is CASSLELAEVGLQYF.

The V and J genes are TRBV6-1 and TRBJ1-1, with D perhaps TRBD1 (5 bases). V gave up 2 bases and J gave up 0 bases, with 16 bases separating them. The CDR3 consists of 17 residues. The germline CDR1 and CDR2 sequences are MNHNS and SASEGT. The CDR3 reads CASSEPIPGELNTEAFF. In nucleotides, the CDR3 is TGTGCCAGCAGTGAACCCATCCCGGGGGAATTGAACACTGAAGCTTTCTTT.

This chain uses TRBV4-2 with TRBJ2-3, with D possibly matching TRBD1 (6 bases). Germline-derived CDR1 and CDR2 are LGHNA and YNFKEQ. The ends were cut back, 1 base at V and 0 bases at J, with 17 bases in the middle. The CDR3 loop spans 18 amino acids. The CDR3 region has the DNA TGTGCCAGCAGCCAAGTAACTATACAGGGCGCGAGCACAGATACGCAGTATTTT. Amino acid sequence: CASSQVTIQGASTDTQYF.